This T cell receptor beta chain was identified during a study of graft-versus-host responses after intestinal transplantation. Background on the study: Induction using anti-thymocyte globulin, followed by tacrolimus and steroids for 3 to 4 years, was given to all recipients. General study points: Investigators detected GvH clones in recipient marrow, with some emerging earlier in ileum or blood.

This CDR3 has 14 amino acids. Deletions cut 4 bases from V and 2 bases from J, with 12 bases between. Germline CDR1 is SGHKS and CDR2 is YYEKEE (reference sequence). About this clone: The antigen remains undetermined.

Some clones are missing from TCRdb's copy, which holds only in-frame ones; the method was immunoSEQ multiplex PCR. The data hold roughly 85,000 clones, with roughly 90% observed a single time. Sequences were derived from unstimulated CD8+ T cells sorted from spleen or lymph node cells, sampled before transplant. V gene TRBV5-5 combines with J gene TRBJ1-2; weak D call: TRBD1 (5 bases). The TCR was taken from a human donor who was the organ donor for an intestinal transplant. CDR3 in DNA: TGTGCCAGCAGCACCGGGGCCTCAAACTATGGCTACACCTTC. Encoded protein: CASSTGASNYGYTF.